Shown below are 29 T cell receptor beta chains from a single sample sequenced in a study of post-analysis software for immune sequencing data. Overall study findings and caveats: Relative to controls, patients had 4 or 5 TRBV segments at higher frequency, with TRBV5-6, TRBV5-1 and TRBV20-1 among these.

Unique molecular identifiers were built into the TCR beta cDNA libraries. One entry per CDR3 protein, called by TCRdb with MiXCR from the PCR reads. This table holds a few hundred thousand distinct CDR3 sequences, roughly 34% found once. These receptors have no identified antigens. Source material: blood. These receptors came from a girl aged 2-17 years with multiple sclerosis.

Only a few counts were recorded for this clonotype. The chain employs TRBV10-3 and TRBJ2-5, with no clear D. This CDR3 comprises 13 residues. In germline, CDR1 is ENHRY, CDR2 SYGVKD. The V gene lost 6 bases and the J gene lost 2 bases, with 10 bases spanning the gap. CDR3 sequence: CAISEERQETQYF. The CDR3 DNA follows: TGTGCCATCAGCGAAGAAAGGCAAGAGACCCAGTACTTC.

The rearrangement joins TRBV9 to TRBJ2-5; either TRBD1 or TRBD2 may fit D (6 bases each). The CDR3 runs to 15 residues. V lost 0 bases and J lost 4, with 13 bases in between. CDR1 and CDR2 from the germline V gene are SGDLS and YYNGEE. As DNA, the CDR3 is TGTGCCAGCAGCGTAGCCCCGGGGGCAGGAGAGACCCAGTACTTC. It translates to CASSVAPGAGETQYF. Full variable domain (outside the CDR3, taken from reference TRBV9 and TRBJ2-5): DSGVTQTPKHLITATGQRVTLRCSPRSGDLSVYWYQQSLDQGLQFLIQYYNGEERAKGNILERFSAQQFPDLHSELNLSSLELGDSALYFCASSVAPGAGETQYFGPGTRLLVL.

In this sample, this clonotype turned up a few times. This chain uses TRBV12-3 or TRBV12-4 with TRBJ1-1; D is unresolved. The V end was cut by 7 bases, the J end by 4 bases, with 13 bases between. The CDR3 runs to 13 residues. CDR3 protein: CASTSRAGTEAFF. The DNA for the CDR3 is TGTGCCAGCACCTCGAGGGCTGGCACTGAAGCTTTCTTT.

The chain joins TRBV20-1 to TRBJ2-3; tentative D call: TRBD1 (6 bases). The CDR3 covers 14 residues. The V end lost 6 bases, the J end lost 0 bases, and 13 bases lay between the germline ends. Per the germline V gene, CDR1 is DFQATT and CDR2 is SNEGSKA (reference sequence). CDR3 coding DNA: TGCAGTGCGCGACAGGTCCCGAGCACAGATACGCAGTATTTT. This codes for CSARQVPSTDTQYF.

In the case of this clonotype: One end of the junction does not line up with germline, which may come from a read error. V usage is TRBV7-9 and J usage is TRBJ2-7, with TRBD2 matching over 13 bases. This CDR3 has 16 amino acids. CDR1 is SEHNR, CDR2 FQNEAQ, per germline (reference sequence). The CDR3 here is CTSSWRTSGSSYEQYF. CDR3 DNA: TGTACCAGCAGCTGGAGGACTAGCGGGAGCTCCTACGAGCAGTACTTC.

This sequence joins TRBV20-1 and TRBJ2-3; maybe TRBD2 (6 bases). Germline V gene data show CDR1 as DFQATT and CDR2 as SNEGSKA (reference sequence). Trimming removed 2 bases at V and 4 bases at J, with 16 bases between. The CDR3 is 15 amino acids. CDR3 residues: CSARWGAGTSDTQYF. The CDR3 nucleotides are TGCAGTGCTAGATGGGGAGCCGGGACTTCAGATACGCAGTATTTT.

This chain links TRBV24-1 with TRBJ1-2; D is undetermined. Germline V gene lookup returns CDR1 KGHDR and CDR2 SFDVKD. This CDR3 is 15 amino acids long. V was clipped by 3 bases and J by 6 bases, with 16 bases between them. The CDR3 sequence: CATSDPRVGRNGYTF. The CDR3 region has the DNA TGTGCCACCAGTGATCCCCGCGTCGGTAGGAATGGCTACACCTTC.

This clonotype was seen only a few times. The rearrangement links TRBV20-1 to TRBJ1-4; the match to TRBD1 covers 8 bases. The CDR3 is made up of 14 amino acids. The V gene end was trimmed by 6 bases and the J gene end by 8 bases; junction bases not matched to a gene: 11. The germline gives CDR1 DFQATT, CDR2 SNEGSKA (reference sequence). CDR3 sequence: CSADDRGDDEKLFF. DNA for the CDR3: TGCAGTGCCGACGACAGGGGAGATGACGAAAAACTGTTTTTT.

This clonotype appeared a few times. The rearrangement links TRBV20-1 to TRBJ1-1; 9 nucleotides match TRBD1. V shed 5 bases, J shed 6 bases, and the junction held 16 bases outside the gene matches. Germline values: CDR1 DFQATT, CDR2 SNEGSKA (reference sequence). The CDR3 has 16 residues. The CDR3 protein is CSAGGTSGTGRSEAFF. The CDR3, as DNA: TGCAGTGCTGGAGGAACTTCCGGGACAGGGCGATCTGAAGCTTTCTTT.

This clonotype was counted once. The J gene is TRBJ2-3, the V gene TRBV6-6; 11 bases map to TRBD2. CDR3 length equals 16 residues. V shed 2 bases, J shed 4 bases, and the junction held 5 bases outside the gene matches. The germline CDR1 and CDR2 sequences are MNHNY and SVGAGI (reference sequence). The CDR3 bases are TGTGCCAGCAGTTACACCATAGCGGGGGGGCCAGATACGCAGTATTTT. Amino acid sequence: CASSYTIAGGPDTQYF.

This clonotype has at least ten counts. The chain uses TRBV12-3 or TRBV12-4 and TRBJ2-5; 7 bases line up with TRBD1. The CDR3 has 14 residues. The junction had 7 bases not matched to a gene; V was cut back by 6 bases and J by 3 bases. The CDR3 protein is CASSLNRGKETQYF. The DNA of the CDR3 is TGTGCCAGCAGCTTAAACAGGGGAAAAGAGACCCAGTACTTC.

V is TRBV20-1 and J is TRBJ2-5; TRBD2 agrees at 13 bases. The germline V gene has CDR1 DFQATT and CDR2 SNEGSKA (reference sequence). The junction had 7 bases not matched to a gene; V was cut back by 1 base and J by 5 bases. The length of the CDR3 is 16 residues. Here the CDR3 reads CSARGELAGGPETQYF. The DNA for the CDR3 is TGCAGTGCTAGAGGAGAACTAGCGGGGGGGCCGGAGACCCAGTACTTC.

V and J are TRBV9 and TRBJ2-3, with TRBD2 matching over 13 bases. The CDR3 has 16 residues. The V segment lost 3 bases and the J segment 5 bases; nucleotides outside the gene matches: 6. Germline CDR1 SGDLS, CDR2 YYNGEE. The CDR3 reads CASSAGTSGVRDTQYF. Written as DNA, the CDR3 is TGTGCCAGCAGCGCGGGGACTAGCGGGGTTAGAGATACGCAGTATTTT.

This clonotype was seen more than once but under ten times. The chain uses TRBV2 and TRBJ1-2; D is unresolved. The germline V and J ends were trimmed by 4 bases and 4 bases, with 10 bases remaining between them. The CDR3 runs 13 residues. Germline V gene lookup returns CDR1 SNHLY and CDR2 FYNNEI. CDR3 amino acids: CASSVFGSYGYTF. The CDR3 region has the DNA TGTGCCAGCAGTGTTTTCGGAAGCTATGGCTACACCTTC.

A few counts support this clonotype. The V gene is TRBV6-1, the J gene TRBJ1-5; no clear D. CDR3 size: 14 residues. From germline, CDR1 is MNHNS and CDR2 SASEGT. V lost 5 bases to trimming and J lost 4 bases, with 12 bases between them. The CDR3 nucleotides are TGTGCCAGCAGTCAGCTCCTCACGAATCAGCCCCAGCATTTT. Protein: CASSQLLTNQPQHF.

The J gene is TRBJ2-3, the V gene TRBV20-1; no definite D call. Germline assignment: CDR1 DFQATT and CDR2 SNEGSKA (reference sequence). V shed 6 bases and J shed 2 bases, with 24 bases lying between them. This CDR3 spans 17 amino acids. The CDR3, as DNA: TGCAGTGCAAAGACCGGGTATTCGTCGCTTTCCACAGATACGCAGTATTTT. Translation gives CSAKTGYSSLSTDTQYF.

V is TRBV27 and J is TRBJ1-2, with D possibly matching TRBD1 (5 bases). Germline CDR1 and CDR2: MNHEY and SMNVEV (reference sequence). V was clipped by 3 bases and J by 7 bases, with 12 bases between them. The CDR3 length is 13 residues. In nucleotides, the CDR3 is TGTGCCAGCAGTTTCTCGGGGGGGTTTGGCTACACCTTC. Its translation is CASSFSGGFGYTF.

This clonotype showed up just a few times. This chain links TRBV29-1 with TRBJ1-2, with D tentatively TRBD1 (5 bases). The CDR3 extends over 14 amino acids. V lost 1 base and J 0 bases, leaving 9 bases between the germline ends. CDR1 is SQVTM, CDR2 ANQGSEA, per germline. The CDR3 nucleotides are TGCAGCGTTGAAGTAAGGGGAGCTAACTATGGCTACACCTTC. Protein sequence: CSVEVRGANYGYTF.

The chain has TRBV10-3 and TRBJ2-3; the match to TRBD2 covers 9 bases. The CDR3 loop spans 16 amino acids. Germline V gene data show CDR1 as ENHRY and CDR2 as SYGVKD. After removal of 5 bases from V and 3 bases from J, the junction contained 9 bases not matched to a gene. This CDR3 reads CAISLSSGVGTDTQYF. As DNA, the CDR3 is TGTGCCATCAGTCTATCTAGCGGGGTAGGGACAGATACGCAGTATTTT.

The genes are TRBV20-1 and TRBJ2-5; TRBD2 matches 8 bases. CDR1 and CDR2 (germline): DFQATT, SNEGSKA (reference sequence). V shed 0 bases and J 3 bases; nucleotides not matched to a gene: 3. The CDR3 consists of 14 residues. The CDR3 reads CSAREQRGKETQYF. CDR3 nucleotide sequence: TGCAGTGCTAGAGAACAGCGGGGGAAAGAGACCCAGTACTTC.

This clonotype has more than one count but fewer than ten. The chain employs TRBV25-1 and TRBJ2-5; D may be TRBD1 (5 bases). Germline V gene lookup returns CDR1 MGHDK and CDR2 SYGVNS. The CDR3 runs to 14 residues. The V end was cut by 6 bases, the J end by 1 base, with 12 bases between. This CDR3 is CASSVHRIQETQYF. The CDR3 DNA follows: TGTGCCAGCAGCGTACACAGGATCCAAGAGACCCAGTACTTC.

The gene calls are TRBV5-6 and TRBJ2-1; no reliable D call. Trimming left V 3 bases short and J 8 bases short, with 15 bases between. Germline loops: CDR1 SGHDT, CDR2 YYEEEE. This CDR3 has 14 amino acids. The CDR3 protein is CASSYDSADDEQFF. DNA of the CDR3: TGTGCCAGCAGCTACGACTCAGCCGACGATGAGCAGTTCTTC.

V usage is TRBV18 and J usage is TRBJ1-2, with a possible D match to TRBD1 (5 bases). The CDR3 loop spans 12 amino acids. Germline CDR1 and CDR2: KGHSH and LQKENI. V was shortened by 2 bases and J by 8 bases, with 9 bases between the two germline ends. The CDR3 DNA reads TGTGCCAGCTCACCAAGAGGGGACGGCTACACCTTC. It yields the protein CASSPRGDGYTF.

In regard to this clonotype: Given a much more abundant clone one base away, this may be a read error. The V and J genes are TRBV4-2 and TRBJ2-7, with unresolved D. The CDR3 length is 12 residues. Per the germline V gene, CDR1 is LGHNA and CDR2 is YNFKEQ. The CDR3 region has the DNA TGTGCCAGCAGCCAAGATCTCTACGAGCAGAACTTC. Its protein product is CASSQDLYEQNF.

This clonotype showed up many times. The chain employs TRBV3-1 and TRBJ1-2; TRBD1 might be the D (5 bases). Trimming shortened V by 1 base and J by 2 bases, and 11 bases separated the two germline ends. This CDR3 contains 15 residues. Germline-derived CDR1 and CDR2 are LGHDT and YNNKEL (reference sequence). The CDR3 spells CASSQAGGANYGYTF. Here the CDR3 DNA reads TGTGCCAGCAGCCAAGCCGGCGGGGCGAACTATGGCTACACCTTC.

Ten or more counts support this clonotype. The chain employs TRBV29-1 and TRBJ2-4, with 7 bases lining up with TRBD2. CDR3 length: 12 residues. Germline CDR1 SQVTM, CDR2 ANQGSEA. The V and J ends lost 6 bases and 8 bases, in that order; junction bases with no gene match: 7. CDR3 sequence reads: CSVVAGRDIQYF. CDR3 nucleotide sequence: TGCAGCGTCGTAGCGGGTCGGGACATTCAGTACTTC.

This sequence joins TRBV19 and TRBJ2-1; a weak D match, TRBD1 (6 bases). Near its end, the DNA agrees better with TRBJ2-7, so the J call may be wrong. Germline CDR1 is LNHDA and CDR2 is SQIVND (reference sequence). This CDR3 is built from 15 residues. CDR3 sequence reads: CASSMDRSSYNEQYF. DNA for the CDR3: TGTGCCAGTAGTATGGACAGAAGCTCCTACAATGAGCAGTACTTC.

There are a few counts of this clonotype. This sequence joins TRBV7-2 and TRBJ1-2; 7 nucleotides match TRBD1. V gave up 3 bases and J gave up 4 bases; unmatched junction bases: 5. The CDR3 is 14 residues long. Germline values: CDR1 SGHTA, CDR2 FQGNSA. Here the CDR3 reads CASSFPGTAYGYTF. CDR3 nucleotides: TGTGCCAGCAGCTTCCCCGGGACAGCCTATGGCTACACCTTC.

The gene calls are TRBV5-1 and TRBJ1-3, with TRBD1 matching over 8 bases. V was clipped by 4 bases and J by 3 bases; unmatched bases: 9. The CDR3 is 16 amino acids. Germline-derived CDR1 and CDR2 are SGHRS and YFSETQ. In DNA form, the CDR3 reads TGCGCCAGCAGCGACCCAGGACAGGGCTATGGAAACACCATATATTTT. This translates into CASSDPGQGYGNTIYF.